A selection of T cell receptor beta chains follows, all from one sample in a study of T-cell memory formation after mild COVID-19. TCRdb analysed the 5' RACE reads with MiXCR anew, one entry per CDR3 protein. The sample carries around 340,000 distinct CDR3 sequences, about an eighth recorded once. Sequenced input: PBMCs or a T cell subset sorted from them (not recorded which). These receptors came from a young man who had mild COVID-19 (a few samples of this study predate the infection). Cell type and time point are not known. The CDR3 runs from the conserved cysteine through the conserved F or W. A D gene is named only where the DNA matches it firmly. Only some rows state a clone size, as once, few, many or a class for expanded clones.

j_call: TRBJ2-7; clone_size: NA; d_call: NA; v_call: TRBV7-2; cdr3_nt: TGTGCCAGCAGCTTCGGCGGGCGGAGCTCCTACGAGCAGTACTTC; cdr3_aa: CASSFGGRSSYEQYF
j_call: TRBJ2-1; clone_size: NA; d_call: TRBD2; v_call: TRBV2; cdr3_nt: TGTGCCAGCAGGGGGGGGGTGCTTAATGAGCAGTTCTTC; cdr3_aa: CASRGGVLNEQFF
j_call: TRBJ2-2; clone_size: few; d_call: NA; v_call: TRBV7-2; cdr3_nt: TGTGCCAGCAGCTTGCGCGGGGTGTCGAACACCGGGGAGCTGTTTTTT; cdr3_aa: CASSLRGVSNTGELFF
j_call: TRBJ1-1; clone_size: few; d_call: NA; v_call: TRBV4-3; cdr3_nt: TGCGCCAGCAGCCAAGATCCGAACAGGGCGGGCACTGAAGCTTTCTTT; cdr3_aa: CASSQDPNRAGTEAFF
j_call: TRBJ1-1; clone_size: NA; d_call: NA; v_call: TRBV7-9; cdr3_nt: TGTGCCAGCAGCTTAGCTATCAAAAGAGAAGCAGACACTGAAGCTTTCTTT; cdr3_aa: CASSLAIKREADTEAFF
j_call: TRBJ2-7; clone_size: many; d_call: NA; v_call: TRBV5-4; cdr3_nt: TGTGCCAGCAGCTTCGGGGGTTCCTACGAGCAGTACTTC; cdr3_aa: CASSFGGSYEQYF
j_call: TRBJ2-7; clone_size: few; d_call: NA; v_call: TRBV2; cdr3_nt: TGTGCCAGCTCTGACTGGGACGAGCAGTACTTC; cdr3_aa: CASSDWDEQYF
j_call: TRBJ1-2; clone_size: many; d_call: NA; v_call: TRBV7-2; cdr3_nt: TGTGCCAGCAGCCAACCCAGGGGAGAACATGGCTACACCTTC; cdr3_aa: CASSQPRGEHGYTF
j_call: TRBJ1-2; clone_size: few; d_call: NA; v_call: TRBV21-1; cdr3_nt: TGTGCCAGCAGTGTACACAGCAACTATGGCTACACCTTC; cdr3_aa: CASSVHSNYGYTF
j_call: TRBJ1-2; clone_size: NA; d_call: TRBD1; v_call: TRBV6-5; cdr3_nt: TGTGCCAGCAGTTACTCGCGGACAGGAGGCTACACCTTC; cdr3_aa: CASSYSRTGGYTF
j_call: TRBJ2-3; clone_size: NA; d_call: TRBD2; v_call: TRBV10-3; cdr3_nt: TGTGCCATCAGTGACGGAGCGGGGGTCACAGATACGCAGTATTTT; cdr3_aa: CAISDGAGVTDTQYF
j_call: TRBJ2-6; clone_size: many; d_call: NA; v_call: TRBV5-1; cdr3_nt: TGCGCCAGCAGCTTGGTCGCAGGAAATGGGGCCAACGTCCTGACTTTC; cdr3_aa: CASSLVAGNGANVLTF
j_call: TRBJ2-5; clone_size: NA; d_call: NA; v_call: TRBV11-2; cdr3_nt: TGTGCCAGCAGCTTAATGGCCGGTGTCCAAGAGACCCAGTACTTC; cdr3_aa: CASSLMAGVQETQYF
j_call: TRBJ1-1; clone_size: NA; d_call: NA; v_call: TRBV14; cdr3_nt: TGTGCCAGCAGCCAAGCGTTTGGGACCACTGAAGCTTTCTTT; cdr3_aa: CASSQAFGTTEAFF
j_call: TRBJ2-5; clone_size: NA; d_call: TRBD1; v_call: TRBV5-1; cdr3_nt: TGCGCCAGCAGCCCACAGGGGCGGACGGAGACCCAGTACTTC; cdr3_aa: CASSPQGRTETQYF